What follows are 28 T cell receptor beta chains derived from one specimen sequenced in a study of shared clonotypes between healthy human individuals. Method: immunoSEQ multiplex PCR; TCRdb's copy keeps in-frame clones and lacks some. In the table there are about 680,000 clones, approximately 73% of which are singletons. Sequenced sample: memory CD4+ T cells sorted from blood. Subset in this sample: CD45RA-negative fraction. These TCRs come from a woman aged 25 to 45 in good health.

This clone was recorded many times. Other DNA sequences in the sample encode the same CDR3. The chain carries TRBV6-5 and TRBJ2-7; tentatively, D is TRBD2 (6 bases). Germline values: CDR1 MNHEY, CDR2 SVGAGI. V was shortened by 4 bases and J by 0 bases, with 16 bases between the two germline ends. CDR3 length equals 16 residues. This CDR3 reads CASSSLSLANSYEQYF. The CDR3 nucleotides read TGTGCCAGCAGTTCCCTTAGTCTAGCGAACTCCTACGAGCAGTACTTC.

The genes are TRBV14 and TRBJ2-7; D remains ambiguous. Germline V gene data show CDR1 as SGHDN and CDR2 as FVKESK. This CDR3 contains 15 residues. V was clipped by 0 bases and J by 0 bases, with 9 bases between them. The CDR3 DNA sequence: TGTGCCAGCAGCCAAGATGTAGGTATCTCCTACGAGCAGTACTTC. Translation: CASSQDVGISYEQYF.

The CDR3 DNA reads TGTGCCAGTACCCATTTGGAGGCGGTGTTGAATGGCCTTTACGAGCAGTACTTC. Protein: CASTHLEAVLNGLYEQYF. This chain joins TRBV19 and TRBJ2-7; tentatively, D is TRBD2 (5 bases). The germline V gene encodes CDR1 LNHDA and CDR2 SQIVND (reference sequence). The CDR3 loop spans 18 amino acids. Trimming removed 7 bases at V and 4 bases at J, with 29 bases between.

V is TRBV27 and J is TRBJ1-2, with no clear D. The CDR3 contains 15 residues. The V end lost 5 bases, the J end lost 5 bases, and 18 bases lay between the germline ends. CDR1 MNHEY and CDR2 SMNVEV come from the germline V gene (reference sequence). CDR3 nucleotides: TGTGCCAGCAGTCCCCCCCCACCTTGGAAGTATGGCTACACCTTC. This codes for CASSPPPPWKYGYTF.

The CDR3 DNA sequence: TGTGCCAGCAGCTTTCTAGCGCTAAGCACAGATACGCAGTATTTT. It codes for CASSFLALSTDTQYF. The chain employs TRBV5-6 and TRBJ2-3, with D possibly being TRBD2 (6 bases). The CDR3 runs 15 residues. Germline loops: CDR1 SGHDT, CDR2 YYEEEE. Trimming pared 2 bases from V and 0 bases from J, leaving 10 bases between. Together with reference TRBV5-6 and TRBJ2-3, the CDR3 gives the full variable domain: DAGVTQSPTHLIKTRGQQVTLRCSPKSGHDTVSWYQQALGQGPQFIFQYYEEEERQRGNFPDRFSGHQFPNYSSELNVNALLLGDSALYLCASSFLALSTDTQYFGPGTRLTVL.

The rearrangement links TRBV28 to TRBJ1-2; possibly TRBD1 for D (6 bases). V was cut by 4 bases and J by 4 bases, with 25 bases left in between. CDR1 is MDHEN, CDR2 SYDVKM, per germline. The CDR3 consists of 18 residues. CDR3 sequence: CASSYLSIRDTQFYGYTF. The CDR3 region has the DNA TGTGCCAGCAGTTATTTGTCGATCCGGGACACACAGTTCTATGGCTACACCTTC.

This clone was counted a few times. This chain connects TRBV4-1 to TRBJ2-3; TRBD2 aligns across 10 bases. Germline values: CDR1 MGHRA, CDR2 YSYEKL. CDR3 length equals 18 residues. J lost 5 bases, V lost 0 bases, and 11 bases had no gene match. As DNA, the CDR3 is TGCGCCAGCAGCCAAGAATTGTCGGCTAGCGGGAGTATAGATACGCAGTATTTT. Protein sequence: CASSQELSASGSIDTQYF.

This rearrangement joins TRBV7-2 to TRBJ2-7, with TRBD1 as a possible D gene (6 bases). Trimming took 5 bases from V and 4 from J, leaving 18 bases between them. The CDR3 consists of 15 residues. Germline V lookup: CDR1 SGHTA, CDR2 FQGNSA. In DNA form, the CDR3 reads TGTGCCAGCAGCCCTCTGGGGTGGGGGCAGTACGAGCAGTACTTC. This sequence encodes CASSPLGWGQYEQYF.

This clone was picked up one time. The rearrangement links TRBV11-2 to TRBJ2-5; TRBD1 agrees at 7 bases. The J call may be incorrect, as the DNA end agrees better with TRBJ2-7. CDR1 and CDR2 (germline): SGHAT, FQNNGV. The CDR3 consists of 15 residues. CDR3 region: CASSSRGPGRVEQYF. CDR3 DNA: TGTGCCAGCAGCTCGAGGGGGCCGGGAAGGGTCGAGCAGTACTTC.

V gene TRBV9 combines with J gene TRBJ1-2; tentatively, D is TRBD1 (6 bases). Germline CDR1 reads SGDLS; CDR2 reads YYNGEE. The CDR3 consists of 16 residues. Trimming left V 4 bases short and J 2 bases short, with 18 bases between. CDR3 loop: CASSPDLGQINYGYTF. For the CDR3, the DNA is TGTGCCAGCAGCCCCGATCTAGGACAGATAAACTATGGCTACACCTTC.

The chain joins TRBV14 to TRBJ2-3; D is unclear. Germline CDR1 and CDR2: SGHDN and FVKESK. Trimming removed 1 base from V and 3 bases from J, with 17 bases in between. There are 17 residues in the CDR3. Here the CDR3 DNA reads TGTGCCAGCAGCCAAGGTAGACAAAGCGTAGGGACAGATACGCAGTATTTT. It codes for CASSQGRQSVGTDTQYF.

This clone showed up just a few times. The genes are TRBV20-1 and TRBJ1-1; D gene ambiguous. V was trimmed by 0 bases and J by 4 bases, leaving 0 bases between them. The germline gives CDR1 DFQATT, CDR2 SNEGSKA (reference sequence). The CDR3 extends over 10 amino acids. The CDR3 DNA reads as TGCAGTGCTAGAGACACTGAAGCTTTCTTT. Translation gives CSARDTEAFF.

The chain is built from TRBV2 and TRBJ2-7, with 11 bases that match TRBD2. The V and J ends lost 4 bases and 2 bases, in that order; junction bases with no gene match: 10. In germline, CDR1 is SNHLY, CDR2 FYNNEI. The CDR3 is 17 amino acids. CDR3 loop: CASSAHSGRARPYEQYF. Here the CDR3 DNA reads TGTGCCAGCAGTGCCCATAGCGGGAGGGCTCGTCCCTACGAGCAGTACTTC.

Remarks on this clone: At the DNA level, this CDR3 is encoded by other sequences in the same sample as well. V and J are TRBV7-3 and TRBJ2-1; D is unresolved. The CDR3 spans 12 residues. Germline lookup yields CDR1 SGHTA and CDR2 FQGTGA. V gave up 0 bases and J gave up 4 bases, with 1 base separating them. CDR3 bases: TGTGCCAGCAGCTTAACTTACAATGAGCAGTTCTTC. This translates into CASSLTYNEQFF.

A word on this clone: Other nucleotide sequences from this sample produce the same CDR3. The CDR3 region is CASSLAGDQPQHF. DNA for the CDR3: TGTGCCAGCAGCTTAGCCGGCGATCAGCCCCAGCATTTT. The chain joins TRBV11-2 to TRBJ1-5; D unclear. From germline, CDR1 is SGHAT and CDR2 FQNNGV. The CDR3 loop spans 13 amino acids. V was trimmed by 1 base and J by 5 bases, leaving 6 bases between them.

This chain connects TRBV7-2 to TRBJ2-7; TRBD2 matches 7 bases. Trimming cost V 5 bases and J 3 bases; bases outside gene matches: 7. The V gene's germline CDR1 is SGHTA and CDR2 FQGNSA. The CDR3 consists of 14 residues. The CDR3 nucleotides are TGTGCCAGCAGCGCTGGACTAGTGGGCTACGAGCAGTACTTC. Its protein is CASSAGLVGYEQYF.

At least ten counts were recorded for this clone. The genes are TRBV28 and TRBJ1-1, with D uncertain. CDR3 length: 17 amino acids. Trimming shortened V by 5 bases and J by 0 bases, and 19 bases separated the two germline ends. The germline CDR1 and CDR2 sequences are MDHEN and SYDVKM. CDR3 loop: CASSRIRLKEMNTEAFF. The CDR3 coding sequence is TGTGCCAGCAGTCGCATCAGACTCAAAGAAATGAACACTGAAGCTTTCTTT.

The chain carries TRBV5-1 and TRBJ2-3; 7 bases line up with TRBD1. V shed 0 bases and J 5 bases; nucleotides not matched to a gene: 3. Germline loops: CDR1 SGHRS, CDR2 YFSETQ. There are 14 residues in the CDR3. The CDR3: CASSLAPGGDTQYF. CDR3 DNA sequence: TGCGCCAGCAGCTTGGCCCCAGGGGGAGATACGCAGTATTTT.

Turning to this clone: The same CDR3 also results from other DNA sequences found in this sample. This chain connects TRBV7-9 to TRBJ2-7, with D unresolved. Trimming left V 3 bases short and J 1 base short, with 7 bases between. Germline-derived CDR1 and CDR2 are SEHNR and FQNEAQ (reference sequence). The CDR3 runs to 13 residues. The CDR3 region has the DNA TGTGCCAGCAGCTTGCCCGGTTCCTACGAGCAGTACTTC. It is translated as CASSLPGSYEQYF.

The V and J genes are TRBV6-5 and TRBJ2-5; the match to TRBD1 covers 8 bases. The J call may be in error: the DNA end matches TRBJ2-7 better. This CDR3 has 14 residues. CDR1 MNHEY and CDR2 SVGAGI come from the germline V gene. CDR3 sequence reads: CASSKQGQVYEQYF. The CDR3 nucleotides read TGTGCCAGCAGTAAGCAGGGACAGGTCTACGAGCAGTACTTC.

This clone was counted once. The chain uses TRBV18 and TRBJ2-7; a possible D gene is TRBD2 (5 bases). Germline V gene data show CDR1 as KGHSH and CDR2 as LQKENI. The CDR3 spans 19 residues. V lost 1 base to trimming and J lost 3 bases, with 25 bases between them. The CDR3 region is CASSPLGDGEGERLYEQYF. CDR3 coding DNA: TGTGCCAGCTCACCACTCGGTGACGGAGAGGGAGAACGCCTCTACGAGCAGTACTTC.

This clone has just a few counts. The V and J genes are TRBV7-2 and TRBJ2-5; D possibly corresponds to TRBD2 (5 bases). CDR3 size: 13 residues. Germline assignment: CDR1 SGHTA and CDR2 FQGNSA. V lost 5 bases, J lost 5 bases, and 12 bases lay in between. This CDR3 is CASSQVGGETQYF. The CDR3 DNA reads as TGTGCCAGCAGCCAAGTGGGCGGGGAGACCCAGTACTTC. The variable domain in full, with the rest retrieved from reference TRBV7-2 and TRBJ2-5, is GAGVSQSPSNKVTEKGKDVELRCDPISGHTALYWYRQSLGQGLEFLIYFQGNSAPDKSGLPSDRFSAERTGGSVSTLTIQRTQQEDSAVYLCASSQVGGETQYFGPGTRLLVL.

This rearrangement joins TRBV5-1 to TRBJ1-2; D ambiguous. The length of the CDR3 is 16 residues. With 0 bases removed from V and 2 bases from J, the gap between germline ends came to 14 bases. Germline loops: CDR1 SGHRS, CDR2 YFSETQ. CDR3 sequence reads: CASSLELGRSNYGYTF. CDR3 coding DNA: TGCGCCAGCAGCTTGGAGTTGGGCAGATCCAACTATGGCTACACCTTC.

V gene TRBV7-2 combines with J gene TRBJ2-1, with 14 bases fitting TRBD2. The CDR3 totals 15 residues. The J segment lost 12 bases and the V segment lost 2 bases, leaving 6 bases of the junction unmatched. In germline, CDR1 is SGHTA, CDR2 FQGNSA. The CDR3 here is CASSLMGLAGERQFF. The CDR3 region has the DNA TGTGCCAGCAGCTTAATGGGACTAGCGGGAGAGAGGCAGTTCTTC.

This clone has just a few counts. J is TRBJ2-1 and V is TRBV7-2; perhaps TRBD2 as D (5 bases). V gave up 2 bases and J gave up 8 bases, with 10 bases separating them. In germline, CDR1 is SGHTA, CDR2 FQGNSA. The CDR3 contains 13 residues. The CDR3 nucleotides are TGTGCCAGCAGCTTACGGGAAGCGGATGAGCAGTTCTTC. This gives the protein CASSLREADEQFF.

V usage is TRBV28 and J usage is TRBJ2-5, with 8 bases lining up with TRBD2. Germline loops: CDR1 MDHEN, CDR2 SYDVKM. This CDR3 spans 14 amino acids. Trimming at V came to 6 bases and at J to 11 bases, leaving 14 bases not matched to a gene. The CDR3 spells CASRSGGPRWEQYF. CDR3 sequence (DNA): TGTGCCAGCAGGTCGGGAGGGCCCAGATGGGAGCAGTACTTC.

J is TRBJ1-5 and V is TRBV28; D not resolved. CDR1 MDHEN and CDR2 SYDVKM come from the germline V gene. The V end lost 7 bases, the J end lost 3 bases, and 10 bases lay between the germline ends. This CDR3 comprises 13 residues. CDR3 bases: TGTGCCAGCACGCGGCAGATCAATCAGCCCCAGCATTTT. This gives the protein CASTRQINQPQHF. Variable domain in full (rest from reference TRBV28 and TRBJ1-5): DVKVTQSSRYLVKRTGEKVFLECVQDMDHENMFWYRQDPGLGLRLIYFSYDVKMKEKGDIPEGYSVSREKKERFSLILESASTNQTSMYLCASTRQINQPQHFGDGTRLSIL.

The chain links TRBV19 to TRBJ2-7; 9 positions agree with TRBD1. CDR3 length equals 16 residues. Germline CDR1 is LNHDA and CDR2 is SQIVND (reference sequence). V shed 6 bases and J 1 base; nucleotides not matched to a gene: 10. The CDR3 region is CASSRPGQGRSYEQYF. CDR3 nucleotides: TGTGCCAGTAGCCGACCGGGACAGGGCCGTTCCTACGAGCAGTACTTC.